This T cell receptor beta chain is drawn from a study of cytomegalovirus exposure and HLA in healthy donors. The study, taken as a whole, reports: Reports described diagnosis of cytomegalovirus status by the classifier as highly specific and sensitive. Follow-up analysis found HLA locus-dependent TCR association rates, highest for DRB1 and lowest for HLA-C.

In the case of this clone: Its target is not known.

V was cut by 4 bases and J by 8 bases, with 19 bases left in between. Germline CDR1 SGHNT, CDR2 YYREEE (reference sequence). The CDR3 length is 15 residues. Healthy bone marrow donors made up the donor group. Researchers ran the PCR with 60 Vbeta and 13 Jbeta primers. TCRdb's table, derived via immunoSEQ multiplex PCR, lists solely in-frame clones and lacks some. The profile shows more than 85,000 clones, around 80% of them singletons. The source is a man aged 18 to 30 in good health and CMV-seronegative. Sequencing was carried out using PBMCs. The V call is TRBV5-4, the J call TRBJ2-1; possible D gene TRBD2, 5 bases. The CDR3 loop reads CASSPGAGMVDEQFF. The CDR3 DNA reads as TGTGCCAGCAGCCCAGGTGCCGGGATGGTCGATGAGCAGTTCTTC.